The T cell receptor beta chain described here comes from a study of CD8 T cells in ankylosing spondylitis. A quantitative 5'-RACE method, one with molecular barcodes, was used to make TCR beta libraries. One entry per CDR3 protein, called by TCRdb with MiXCR from the 5' RACE reads. The sample carries about 100,000 distinct CDR3 sequences, around 24% recorded once. This CDR3 is 15 amino acids long. The V segment lost 5 bases and the J segment 8 bases; nucleotides outside the gene matches: 6. Looked up from germline, CDR1 is LNHDA and CDR2 is SQIVND (reference sequence). V usage is TRBV19 and J usage is TRBJ2-1; 13 bases fit TRBD2. The sequencing input was synovial fluid, either unsorted or a sorted T cell fraction (not recorded which). The receptor's source is a male donor with ankylosing spondylitis. The CDR3 nucleotides are TGTGCCAGTAGTGGAAGGACTAGCGGGAGCTATGAGCAGTTCTTC. This gives the protein CASSGRTSGSYEQFF.